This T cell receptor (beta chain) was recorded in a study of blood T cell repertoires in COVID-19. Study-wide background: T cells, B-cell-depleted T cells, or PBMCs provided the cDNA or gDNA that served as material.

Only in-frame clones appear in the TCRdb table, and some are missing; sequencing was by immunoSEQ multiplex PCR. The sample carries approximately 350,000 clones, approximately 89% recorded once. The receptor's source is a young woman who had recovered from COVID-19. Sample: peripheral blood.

The CDR3 sequence: CASSLQYTGELFF. The CDR3, as DNA: TGTGCCAGTAGCCTACAGTACACCGGGGAGCTGTTTTTT. The gene calls are TRBV19 and TRBJ2-2; D not certain. Germline assignment: CDR1 LNHDA and CDR2 SQIVND (reference sequence). V lost 6 bases, J lost 3 bases, and 8 bases lay in between. The CDR3 loop spans 13 amino acids.